Listed below are T cell receptor beta chains from one sample, sequenced in a study of T cells in localized non-small cell lung cancer. Produced via immunoSEQ multiplex PCR; TCRdb's table is partial and in-frame only. The sample lists roughly 86,000 clones, 84% occurring once. The specimen comprised peripheral blood, sampled before any cancer treatment. All receptors come from a man between 40 and 70 years old with stage I lung adenocarcinoma. The CDR3 runs from the conserved cysteine through the conserved F or W. D genes are given only for firm matches. Size tells how often a clone was seen (once, few, many) or the class of an expanded clone, and some rows leave it out.

TGTGCCAGCAGTTTCCGACAGGGCGGTCAGCCCCAGCATTTT CASSFRQGGQPQHF - TRBD1 TRBJ1-5 TRBV6-5
TGTGCCAGCAGTTACCTTACTAGCGGGGGCTACAATGAGCAGTTCTTC CASSYLTSGGYNEQFF - TRBD2 TRBJ2-1 TRBV6-5
TGTGCCAGCTCAGGGGGGCAGGGATACCATGGCTACACCTTC CASSGGQGYHGYTF once - TRBJ1-2 TRBV18
TGCGCCAGCAGCTTGAGTTCCTCAGGGTCCTCTGGCTATGGCTACACCTTC CASSLSSSGSSGYGYTF - - TRBJ1-2 TRBV5-1
TGTGCCAGCAGCCAACAGGGGAATACTGAAGCTTTCTTT CASSQQGNTEAFF few TRBD1 TRBJ1-1 TRBV7-9
TGTGCCAGCAGTATAGACAGGGAAGGTGGCTACACCTTC CASSIDREGGYTF few TRBD1 TRBJ1-2 TRBV2
TGTGCCAGCAAAGGGGCAAACTATGGCTACACCTTC CASKGANYGYTF - - TRBJ1-2 TRBV2
TGCGCCAGCAGCCAGAACCCTTCAGGGGGCTCTGGAAACACCATATATTTT CASSQNPSGGSGNTIYF - TRBD1 TRBJ1-3 TRBV4-1
TGTGCCAGCAGCCGAGAAATAGGACGGACCTACAATGAGCAGTTCTTC CASSREIGRTYNEQFF - - TRBJ2-1 TRBV9
TGTGCCAGCAGTTCGGGACCGAATAACTATGGCTACACCTTC CASSSGPNNYGYTF - - TRBJ1-2 TRBV6-6
TGTGCCATCAGTGAGGAGGTGAAACCCTACGAGCAGTACTTC CAISEEVKPYEQYF - - TRBJ2-7 TRBV10-3
TGTGCCAGCAGCCAAGGCTTCTCGCGGGAGAATACAGATACGCAGTATTTT CASSQGFSRENTDTQYF - TRBD2 TRBJ2-3 TRBV4-2
TGTGCCAGTAGGGGCAGCCTCAATGAGCAGTTCTTC CASRGSLNEQFF few - TRBJ2-1 TRBV19
TGTGCCAGCAGCCTTTCTTCTAACTATGGCTACACCTTC CASSLSSNYGYTF - - TRBJ1-2 TRBV7-9
TGTGCCAGCCCCGGAGACAGGTTCACAGATACGCAGTATTTT CASPGDRFTDTQYF - - TRBJ2-3 TRBV7-8
TGTGCCAGCAGCCCTTGGACGGAGAACACCGGGGAGCTGTTTTTT CASSPWTENTGELFF once - TRBJ2-2 TRBV7-6
TGTGCCATCAGTGAGGCACAGAGACATCAGCCCCAGCATTTT CAISEAQRHQPQHF - - TRBJ1-5 TRBV10-3
TGTGCCAGCAGCCCGATCCAGAGATCTGGGGCCAACGTCCTGACTTTC CASSPIQRSGANVLTF - - TRBJ2-6 TRBV5-5
TGTGCCAGCAGTTTGCGATGGGGAGATACGCAGTATTTT CASSLRWGDTQYF - - TRBJ2-3 TRBV27
TGTGCCAGCAGTCCTCGAGGACAGGGAAGGGAGCAGTTCTTC CASSPRGQGREQFF few TRBD1 TRBJ2-1 TRBV6-5
TGCGCCACCGGGGGGAACGGCGAGCAGTACTTC CATGGNGEQYF - TRBD2 TRBJ2-7 TRBV10-2
TGTGCCAGCAGTAGGTCAGGGGGCCGGAATACGCAGTATTTT CASSRSGGRNTQYF - TRBD1 TRBJ2-3 TRBV27
TGCGCCAGCAGAATTGAGCTGACCGGGGAGCTGTTTTTT CASRIELTGELFF - - TRBJ2-2 TRBV5-1
TGTGCCAGCAGCTTAGGCGGAGGGCTCTACGAGCAGTACTTC CASSLGGGLYEQYF - - TRBJ2-7 TRBV7-2
TGTGCCAGCAGCTCGACAGGGGGAGATGCCACCATATATTTT CASSSTGGDATIYF - TRBD1 TRBJ1-3 TRBV7-6
TGTGCCAGCGGCACGGCACCTAACTATGGCTACACCTTC CASGTAPNYGYTF - - TRBJ1-2 TRBV6-5
TGTGCCAGCAGTGTCTTCTCGAGCGACGGCGAGGCTACAGATACGCAGTATTTT CASSVFSSDGEATDTQYF - - TRBJ2-3 TRBV9
TGTGCCAGCCAACAAACTCTGGGTGGGTACAATGAGCAGTTCTTC CASQQTLGGYNEQFF - - TRBJ2-1 TRBV9
TGTGCCAGCAGACTAGGGGCGGATACGCAGTATTTT CASRLGADTQYF few - TRBJ2-3 TRBV2
TGTGCCAGCACCGACCGGGGGCGAGGAGAGACCCAGTACTTC CASTDRGRGETQYF - - TRBJ2-5 TRBV7-6
TGTGCCAGCCTTGGACAGTATAACACCGGGGAGCTGTTTTTT CASLGQYNTGELFF - - TRBJ2-2 TRBV27
TGTGCCAGCAAATCAGGGGGTGGAGGCACAGATACGCAGTATTTT CASKSGGGGTDTQYF - TRBD1 TRBJ2-3 TRBV6-6
TGCGCCAGCAGCTCCCGGGTCGGGGGTGCGAGTGAGCAGTTCTTC CASSSRVGGASEQFF - - TRBJ2-1 TRBV5-1
TGCGCCAGCAGCTCGACTAGCGGGGGTACGAATGAGCAGTTCTTC CASSSTSGGTNEQFF - TRBD2 TRBJ2-1 TRBV5-1
TGTGCCAGTGGAAGGCAGCAGGGTAACAATCAGCCCCAGCATTTT CASGRQQGNNQPQHF few - TRBJ1-5 TRBV19
TGCGCCAGCAGCCTGCCCCCAAAGGATGAGCAGTTCTTC CASSLPPKDEQFF - - TRBJ2-1 TRBV5-1
TGTGCCAGCAGTTTACTTCAATCGGGGAGATATAGCAATCAGCCCCAGCATTTT CASSLLQSGRYSNQPQHF - - TRBJ1-5 TRBV28
TGTGCCTGGAGTACTTACAGGGGGCGGGGTGGCTACACCTTC CAWSTYRGRGGYTF - TRBD1 TRBJ1-2 TRBV30
TGTGCCAGCAGCGTAGACACGGCCGGATCCTTATATGGCTACACCTTC CASSVDTAGSLYGYTF - - TRBJ1-2 TRBV9
TGTGCCAGCAGCCCCCCTAGGAGACAGGGGGCCTACCTCTACGAGCAGTACTTC CASSPPRRQGAYLYEQYF few TRBD1 TRBJ2-7 TRBV7-9
TGTGCCAGCAGTCCCAGACCTCTCCCAGGGGTCAGTCTGGTTGAGACCCAGTACTTC CASSPRPLPGVSLVETQYF once - TRBJ2-5 TRBV2
TGTGCCAGCAGCCCCGACTTGGGAGAGACCCAGTACTTC CASSPDLGETQYF - - TRBJ2-5 TRBV6-4
TGTGTCAGTAGTATACTCGGCGAGCCCACGGGCGAGCAGTACTTC CVSSILGEPTGEQYF - - TRBJ2-7 TRBV19
TGTGCCACCAGTCCCGACGGGAGAAGGGGCTACGAGCAGTACTTC CATSPDGRRGYEQYF once - TRBJ2-7 TRBV27
TGTGCCAGCAGCTTCACCTGGGTTGGGACCATCCCTTACAATGAGCAGTTCTTC CASSFTWVGTIPYNEQFF - - TRBJ2-1 TRBV7-6
TGTGCCAGCAGCGGGGAGGGGAAGGGGAATTCACCCCTCCACTTT CASSGEGKGNSPLHF - - TRBJ1-6 TRBV9
TGCGCCAGCAGCCAAGGCTCTAGCGGGGCCTTCGAGCAGTACTTC CASSQGSSGAFEQYF - TRBD2 TRBJ2-7 TRBV4-1
TGTGCCAGCTTGGGACTAGGAGGCAACAATGAGCAGTTCTTC CASLGLGGNNEQFF - TRBD2 TRBJ2-1 TRBV2
TGTGCCATCAGTCAGCGGGACAGCTACGAGCAGTACTTC CAISQRDSYEQYF - - TRBJ2-7 TRBV10-3